The clone carrying this T cell receptor (beta chain) was recorded at least ten times. The antigen remains undetermined. The germline V and J ends were trimmed by 7 bases and 8 bases, with 23 bases remaining between them. From germline, CDR1 is SGHTA and CDR2 FQGNSA. There are 15 residues in the CDR3. These data originate in a study of T cell repertoires in cytomegalovirus infection. Overall study context: TCR beta signatures that were public indicated CMV infection and matching HLA type. General study points: Individuals carrying CMV plus the relevant HLA were identified by cumulative frequency of public TCR beta families. The ex vivo response was dominated by HLA-C-restricted CMV-specific TCR beta clonotypes.

TCRdb reanalysed the reads using MiXCR and keeps one entry per CDR3 protein. The table shows 680,000 or so distinct CDR3 sequences, with around 31% occurring only once. This receptor was identified in a human donor in good health (CMV status not recorded). Some clones in this sample may be carry-over from other donors' samples. Sample: cultured PBMCs, taken from culture after CMV antigen stimulation. The chain couples TRBV7-2 to TRBJ1-2, with D unclear. CDR3 amino acids: CASINSGIFDGGYTF. CDR3 sequence (DNA): TGTGCCAGCATCAACAGCGGGATCTTCGACGGCGGCTACACCTTC.